Below are 6 T cell receptor beta chains sequenced from a single sample in a study of T cell changes during pregnancy in multiple sclerosis. The data were produced by immunoSEQ multiplex PCR, yet TCRdb's version contains in-frame clones alone and is incomplete. Among about 77,000 clones, 90% to 95% were seen once, and the ten largest hold just over 2.5%. Sample: peripheral blood, taken after pregnancy. These receptors were collected from a female donor in good health, enrolled as a control in a pregnancy study.

This clone was found once. This chain links TRBV27 with TRBJ1-5; D not certain. Germline CDR1 and CDR2: MNHEY and SMNVEV (reference sequence). V lost 5 bases and J 0 bases, leaving 8 bases between the germline ends. The CDR3 is 14 amino acids. The DNA for the CDR3 is TGTGCCAGCAGTCCCACACGTAGCAATCAGCCCCAGCATTTT. It yields the protein CASSPTRSNQPQHF.

The V gene is TRBV27, the J gene TRBJ1-4; D gene uncertain. The CDR3 totals 13 residues. Germline assignment: CDR1 MNHEY and CDR2 SMNVEV (reference sequence). Trimming cost V 4 bases and J 1 base, with 4 bases left between them. The CDR3 region has the DNA TGTGCCAGCAGTTACGGAACTAATGAAAAACTGTTTTTT. As protein: CASSYGTNEKLFF.

V and J are TRBV27 and TRBJ2-7; possibly TRBD1 for D (5 bases). The CDR3 contains 14 residues. The germline CDR1 and CDR2 sequences are MNHEY and SMNVEV (reference sequence). V was cut by 5 bases and J by 7 bases, with 18 bases left in between. The CDR3 protein is CASSPDTVRVEQYF. The CDR3 DNA follows: TGTGCCAGCAGTCCGGACACTGTACGTGTGGAGCAGTACTTC.

This chain uses TRBV5-1 with TRBJ2-7, with TRBD1 matching 9 bases. The CDR3 is made up of 14 amino acids. V shed 2 bases and J 4 bases; nucleotides not matched to a gene: 4. Germline V gene sequence: CDR1 SGHRS, CDR2 YFSETQ. The CDR3 spells CASSLADRGYEQYF. The DNA for the CDR3 is TGCGCCAGCAGCTTAGCCGACAGGGGGTACGAGCAGTACTTC.

With regard to this clone: The junction departs from germline at one end; a sequencing error may be responsible. The chain links TRBV5-1 to TRBJ2-1, with D maybe TRBD1 (6 bases). There are 15 residues in the CDR3. The germline V gene has CDR1 SGHRS and CDR2 YFSETQ. CDR3 DNA: TGCGCCAGCAGCTTGCCGGCAGGGGTGGACAATGAACAGTTCTTC. Translated, it gives CASSLPAGVDNEQFF.

The rearrangement uses TRBV7-6 and TRBJ2-7; 10 bases line up with TRBD1. Germline CDR1 is SGHVS and CDR2 is FNYEAQ. The junction had 5 bases not matched to a gene; V was cut back by 1 base and J by 2 bases. The CDR3 is made up of 16 amino acids. CDR3: CASSLGAGTGAYEQYF. In DNA, the CDR3 is TGTGCCAGCAGCTTAGGGGCCGGGACAGGGGCCTACGAGCAGTACTTC.